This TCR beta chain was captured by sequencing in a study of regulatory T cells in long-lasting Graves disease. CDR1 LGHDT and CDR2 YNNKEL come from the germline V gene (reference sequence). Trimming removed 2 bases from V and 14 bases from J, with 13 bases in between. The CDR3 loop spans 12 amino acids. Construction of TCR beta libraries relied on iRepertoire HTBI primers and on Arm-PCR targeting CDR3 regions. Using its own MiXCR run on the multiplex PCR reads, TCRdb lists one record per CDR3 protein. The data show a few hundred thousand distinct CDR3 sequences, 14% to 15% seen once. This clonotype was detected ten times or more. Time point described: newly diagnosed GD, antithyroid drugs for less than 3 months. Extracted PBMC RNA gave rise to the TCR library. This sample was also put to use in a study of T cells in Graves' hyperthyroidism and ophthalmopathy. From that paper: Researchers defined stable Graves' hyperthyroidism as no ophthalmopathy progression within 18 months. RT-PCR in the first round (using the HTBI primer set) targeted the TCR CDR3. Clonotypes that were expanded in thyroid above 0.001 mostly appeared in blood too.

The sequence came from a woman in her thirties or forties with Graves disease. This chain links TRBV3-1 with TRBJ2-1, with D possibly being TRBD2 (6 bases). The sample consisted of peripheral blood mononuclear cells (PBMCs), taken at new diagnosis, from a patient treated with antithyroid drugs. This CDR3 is CASSQTSSHKFF. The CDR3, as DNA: TGTGCCAGCAGCCAAACTAGCTCACATAAGTTCTTC.